The entry below gives a single T cell receptor (beta chain) sequence along with its context. Clones were read by immunoSEQ multiplex PCR, and TCRdb kept only the in-frame ones, dropping some. The repertoire holds around 96,000 clones, with about 92% as singletons. The data stem from a study of control samples from healthy donors and cancer patients. The CDR3 loop spans 15 amino acids. J was trimmed by 7 bases and V by 2 bases; bases with no gene match: 5. Germline V gene lookup returns CDR1 LNHNV and CDR2 YYDKDF (reference sequence). This chain uses TRBV15 with TRBJ1-3; 10 bases agree with TRBD1. Sequencing input: blood. This clonotype was obtained from a man between 18 and 29 years old in good health. Here the CDR3 reads CATSRLTGQGNTIYF. The CDR3 DNA reads TGTGCCACCAGCAGACTCACGGGACAGGGGAACACCATATATTTT. Looking up the rest from reference TRBV15 and TRBJ1-3 gives the full variable domain: DAMVIQNPRYQVTQFGKPVTLSCSQTLNHNVMYWYQQKSSQAPKLLFHYYDKDFNNEADTPDNFQSRRPNTSFCFLDIRSPGLGDTAMYLCATSRLTGQGNTIYFGEGSWLTVV.